The sequence of this T cell receptor beta chain was determined in a study of T cell repertoires in cytomegalovirus infection. Overall study results and limits: The ex vivo response showed dominance by HLA-C-restricted CMV-specific TCR beta clonotypes. Cumulative public TCR beta family frequency identified carriers of CMV plus the relevant HLA.

This CDR3 is built from 22 residues. V shed 4 bases and J 2 bases; nucleotides not matched to a gene: 20. Per the germline V gene, CDR1 is MDHEN and CDR2 is SYDVKM. TCRdb analysed the reads with MiXCR anew, one entry per CDR3 protein. The profile shows 600,000 to 800,000 distinct CDR3 sequences, 20% to 25% of them singletons. This clonotype was counted only a few times. The antigen is unknown. The V call is TRBV28, the J call TRBJ2-4, with TRBD2 matching 13 bases. The origin of this receptor is a human donor in good health (CMV status not recorded). Some clones in this sample may be carry-over from other donors' samples. The specimen was CD8+ T cells from PBMCs. The CDR3 coding sequence is TGTGCCAGCAGTTATCAACAGTGGACTAGCGGGGGCTCGAGGGGCACCAAAAACATTCAGTACTTC. Its translation: CASSYQQWTSGGSRGTKNIQYF.